One T cell receptor (beta chain) is described in this entry. Its antigen is unidentified. This specimen comes from a study of blood T cells in healthy people across ages. Study conclusions and caveats: TCR beta diversity, measured per million T cells, fell in a roughly linear way with age.

A second PCR of roughly 6 to 12 cycles used a sample-barcoded 5' primer and a J-beta primer mix. One entry per CDR3 protein results from TCRdb running MiXCR on the 5' RACE reads. In the table there are over a million distinct CDR3 sequences, approximately 40% of which are singletons. This clonotype was sampled from a young woman in good health. The sample taken for sequencing was blood.

CDR3 nucleotide sequence: TGTGCCAGCTCATCCTCTCTAGCGGGGCTTTACAATGAGCAGTTCTTC. Translation gives CASSSSLAGLYNEQFF. The rearrangement uses TRBV18 and TRBJ2-1; 9 bases agree with TRBD2. Germline CDR1 and CDR2: KGHSH and LQKENI. The CDR3 is 16 residues long. V lost 5 bases to trimming and J lost 4 bases; unmatched junction nucleotides: 9.